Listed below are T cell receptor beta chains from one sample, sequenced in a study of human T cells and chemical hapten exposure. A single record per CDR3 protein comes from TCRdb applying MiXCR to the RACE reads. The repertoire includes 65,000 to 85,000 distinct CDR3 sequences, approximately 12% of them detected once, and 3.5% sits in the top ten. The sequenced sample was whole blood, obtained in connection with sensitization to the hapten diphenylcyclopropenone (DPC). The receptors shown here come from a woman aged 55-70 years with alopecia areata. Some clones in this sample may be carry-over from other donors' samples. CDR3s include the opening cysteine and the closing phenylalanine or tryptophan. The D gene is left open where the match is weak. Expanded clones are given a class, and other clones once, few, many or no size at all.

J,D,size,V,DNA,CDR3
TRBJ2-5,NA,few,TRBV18,TGTGCCAGCTCACCGAAAGAGACCCAGTACTTC,CASSPKETQYF
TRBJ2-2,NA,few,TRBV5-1,TGCGCCAGCAGCGCGGACAGCGAGGCCGGGGAGCTGTTTTTT,CASSADSEAGELFF
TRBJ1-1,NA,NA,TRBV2,TGTGCCAGCAGTGCGCCCCCAACTGAAGCTTTCTTT,CASSAPPTEAFF
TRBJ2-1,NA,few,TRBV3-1,TGTGCCAGCAGCCAAGAGGGGAGCTCCTACAATGAGCAGTTCTTC,CASSQEGSSYNEQFF
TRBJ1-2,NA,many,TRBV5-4,TGTGCCAGCAGCTTTAACCTAGAGGACTATGGCTACACCTTC,CASSFNLEDYGYTF
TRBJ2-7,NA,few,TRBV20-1,TGCAGTGCTAGATACGGACAGAGAGGCTCCTACGAGCAGTACTTC,CSARYGQRGSYEQYF
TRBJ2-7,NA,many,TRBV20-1,TGCAGTGCTGGACTCTTCTACGAGCAGTACTTC,CSAGLFYEQYF
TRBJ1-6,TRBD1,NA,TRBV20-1,TGCAGTGCTGGAAGGACAGGACGGGATAATTCACCCCTCCACTTT,CSAGRTGRDNSPLHF
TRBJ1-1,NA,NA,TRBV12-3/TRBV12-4,TGTGCCAGCAGTTTCGCGTTGGGCATTTCTGAAGCTTTCTTT,CASSFALGISEAFF
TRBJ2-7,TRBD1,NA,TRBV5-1,TGCGCCAGCAAGGGGGCCAGCTACGAGCAGTACTTC,CASKGASYEQYF
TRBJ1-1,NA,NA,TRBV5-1,TGCGCCAGCAGCTTGGACGCGGTTGGGACTGAAGCTTTCTTT,CASSLDAVGTEAFF
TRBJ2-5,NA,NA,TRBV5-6,TGTGCCAGCAGCTGGTGCTACCAAGAGACCCAGTACTTC,CASSWCYQETQYF
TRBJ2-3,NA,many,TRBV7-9,TGTGCCAGCAGCCAAGTCACAGATACGCAGTATTTT,CASSQVTDTQYF
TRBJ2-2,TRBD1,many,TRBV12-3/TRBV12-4,TGTGCCAGCAGTACCGGGACAGGGGTCACCGGGGAGCTGTTTTTT,CASSTGTGVTGELFF
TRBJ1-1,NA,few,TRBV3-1,TGTGCCAGCAGCCAAGATGAAGCAGGGAACACTGAAGCTTTCTTT,CASSQDEAGNTEAFF
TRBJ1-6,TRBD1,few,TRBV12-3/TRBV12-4,TGTGCCAGCAGTCCCTCGGACAGGGTTAATTCACCCCTCCACTTT,CASSPSDRVNSPLHF
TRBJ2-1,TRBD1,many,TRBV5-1,TGCGCCAGCAGCTACCGGGACAGGGAGAAGAATGAGCAGTTCTTC,CASSYRDREKNEQFF